The rows below give T cell receptor beta chains drawn from one sample of a study of T cells in Graves' hyperthyroidism and ophthalmopathy. TCRdb analysed the multiplex PCR reads with MiXCR anew, one entry per CDR3 protein. In the table there are approximately 400,000 distinct CDR3 sequences, approximately 13% of which are singletons. Sequenced input: blood. The receptors stem from a man aged 25 to 40 with Graves' hyperthyroidism that later progressed to Graves' ophthalmopathy. Each CDR3 is given with its conserved first and last residue. Each record gives: CDR3 length, D gene, clone size, J gene, V gene, CDR3 protein, CDR3 DNA. A D gene is named only where the DNA matches it firmly. Rows give clone size only sometimes, using once, few, many, or a class for an expanded clone.

len: 15
d_gene: .
abundance: .
j_gene: TRBJ2-2
v_gene: TRBV13
CDR3aa: CASSLSRGITGELFF
CDR3nt: TGTGCCAGCAGCTTAAGCAGGGGAATCACCGGGGAGCTGTTTTTT

len: 13
d_gene: .
abundance: many
j_gene: TRBJ1-4
v_gene: TRBV2
CDR3aa: CASTLDPGGGLFF
CDR3nt: TGTGCCAGCACACTAGACCCCGGGGGTGGACTGTTTTTT

len: 13
d_gene: .
abundance: many
j_gene: TRBJ2-7
v_gene: TRBV6-1
CDR3aa: CASRLGQTYEQYF
CDR3nt: TGTGCCAGCAGACTAGGACAGACCTACGAGCAGTACTTC

len: 15
d_gene: .
abundance: .
j_gene: TRBJ2-2
v_gene: TRBV6-1
CDR3aa: CASSYSPGSTGELFF
CDR3nt: TGTGCCAGCAGTTACTCCCCAGGGTCGACCGGGGAGCTGTTTTTT

len: 15
d_gene: TRBD2
abundance: .
j_gene: TRBJ2-1
v_gene: TRBV6-2/TRBV6-3
CDR3aa: CALAGGPSTYNEQFF
CDR3nt: TGTGCCTTAGCGGGGGGCCCCAGCACCTACAATGAGCAGTTCTTC

len: 15
d_gene: .
abundance: .
j_gene: TRBJ2-1
v_gene: TRBV4-2
CDR3aa: CASSQDRTTSREQFF
CDR3nt: TGTGCCAGCAGCCAGGACCGTACCACATCGCGTGAGCAGTTCTTC

len: 15
d_gene: .
abundance: many
j_gene: TRBJ2-1
v_gene: TRBV11-2
CDR3aa: CASSRLGGVNNEQFF
CDR3nt: TGTGCCAGCAGCCGATTAGGGGGGGTCAACAATGAGCAGTTCTTC

len: 14
d_gene: .
abundance: many
j_gene: TRBJ1-5
v_gene: TRBV28
CDR3aa: CASSPFGGYQPQHF
CDR3nt: TGTGCCAGCAGCCCCTTTGGAGGCTATCAGCCCCAGCATTTT

len: 16
d_gene: .
abundance: few
j_gene: TRBJ2-2
v_gene: TRBV3-1
CDR3aa: CASSPTGTGNTGELFF
CDR3nt: TGTGCCAGCAGTCCAACCGGGACGGGGAACACCGGGGAGCTGTTTTTT

len: 17
d_gene: .
abundance: .
j_gene: TRBJ2-5
v_gene: TRBV4-1
CDR3aa: CASSQIWGGRVSETQYF
CDR3nt: TGCGCCAGCAGCCAGATCTGGGGGGGGCGGGTCAGTGAGACCCAGTACTTC

len: 14
d_gene: .
abundance: few
j_gene: TRBJ1-4
v_gene: TRBV5-6
CDR3aa: CASSLGGWDEKLFF
CDR3nt: TGTGCCAGCAGCTTGGGGGGTTGGGATGAAAAACTGTTTTTT

len: 14
d_gene: .
abundance: many
j_gene: TRBJ1-5
v_gene: TRBV28
CDR3aa: CASSPTSGFQPQHF
CDR3nt: TGTGCCAGCAGTCCAACCTCAGGGTTTCAGCCCCAGCATTTT

len: 17
d_gene: TRBD1
abundance: .
j_gene: TRBJ2-2
v_gene: TRBV6-5
CDR3aa: CASSYERDRGNTGELFF
CDR3nt: TGTGCCAGCAGTTACGAGAGGGACAGGGGGAACACCGGGGAGCTGTTTTTT

len: 14
d_gene: TRBD2
abundance: many
j_gene: TRBJ2-7
v_gene: TRBV20-1
CDR3aa: CSAVGLAGTYEQYF
CDR3nt: TGCAGTGCTGTGGGACTAGCGGGGACCTACGAGCAGTACTTC

len: 14
d_gene: .
abundance: few
j_gene: TRBJ2-2
v_gene: TRBV20-1
CDR3aa: CSASAGINTGELFF
CDR3nt: TGCAGTGCTAGCGCAGGGATAAACACCGGGGAGCTGTTTTTT

len: 13
d_gene: TRBD1
abundance: many
j_gene: TRBJ1-2
v_gene: TRBV9
CDR3aa: CASGGQGANGYTF
CDR3nt: TGTGCCAGCGGGGGGCAGGGGGCCAATGGCTACACCTTC

len: 14
d_gene: .
abundance: many
j_gene: TRBJ1-1
v_gene: TRBV7-2
CDR3aa: CASSLTVFGTEAFF
CDR3nt: TGTGCCAGCAGCTTAACAGTCTTTGGCACTGAAGCTTTCTTT

len: 14
d_gene: TRBD1
abundance: .
j_gene: TRBJ1-2
v_gene: TRBV6-1
CDR3aa: CASRPGQGADGYTF
CDR3nt: TGTGCCAGCAGACCGGGACAGGGGGCGGACGGCTACACCTTC

len: 15
d_gene: .
abundance: many
j_gene: TRBJ2-7
v_gene: TRBV5-5
CDR3aa: CASSTTPRPQGEQYF
CDR3nt: TGTGCCAGCAGCACAACCCCTAGGCCCCAGGGCGAGCAGTACTTC